The 30 T cell receptor beta chains listed next were all sequenced from one sample in a study of CD8 T cells in Susac syndrome. Reverse transcription used about 0.5 to 1 ug RNA and random hexamers. Using its own MiXCR run on the immunoSEQ multiplex PCR reads, TCRdb lists one record per CDR3 protein. The table includes 120,000 to 150,000 distinct CDR3 sequences, around 95% detected once. The specimen sequenced was CD4+ T cells from PBMCs. The receptors were gathered from a human donor with multiple sclerosis.

DNA of the CDR3: TGTGCCAGCAGCTCGGCCGGGACAGGGGATGGCTACACCTTC. It encodes CASSSAGTGDGYTF. V and J are TRBV5-4 and TRBJ1-2; TRBD1 aligns across 10 bases. Germline-derived CDR1 and CDR2 are SGHNT and YYREEE (reference sequence). The junction had 5 bases not matched to a gene; V was cut back by 3 bases and J by 6 bases. There are 14 residues in the CDR3.

The chain uses TRBV6-5 and TRBJ1-5, with a weak D call TRBD1 (5 bases). The CDR3 has 17 residues. Germline CDR1 is MNHEY and CDR2 is SVGAGI. Trimming cost V 2 bases and J 0 bases, with 14 bases left between them. The CDR3 loop reads CASSYRGGMNSNQPQHF. The CDR3 bases are TGTGCCAGCAGTTACCGCGGGGGGATGAATAGCAATCAGCCCCAGCATTTT.

The chain employs TRBV23-1 and TRBJ1-2; weak D call: TRBD1 (6 bases). TRBV23-1 is an ORF, with its function uncertain. Deletions cut 2 bases from V and 11 bases from J, with 18 bases between. CDR3 length equals 14 residues. CDR3 sequence reads: CASSQPQGSHNYTF. The CDR3 nucleotides are TGCGCCAGCAGTCAACCACAGGGTTCTCATAATTACACCTTC.

The V call is TRBV7-3, the J call TRBJ1-2; perhaps TRBD1 as D (5 bases). V lost 0 bases and J 8 bases, leaving 13 bases between the germline ends. The CDR3 covers 14 residues. Germline V gives CDR1 SGHTA, CDR2 FQGTGA. The CDR3 coding sequence is TGTGCCAGCAGCTTAACGATTACAGGCTCCGGCTACACCTTC. Its protein is CASSLTITGSGYTF.

The CDR3 spells CASSQDSGHNTEAFF. CDR3 DNA sequence: TGCGCCAGCAGCCAAGATTCGGGACATAACACTGAAGCTTTCTTT. V and J are TRBV4-1 and TRBJ1-1, with a tentative D call TRBD1 (6 bases). Germline assignment: CDR1 MGHRA and CDR2 YSYEKL. V was clipped by 0 bases and J by 2 bases, with 10 bases between them. CDR3 length: 15 amino acids.

The J gene is TRBJ2-1, the V gene TRBV7-3; D may be TRBD1 (6 bases). This CDR3 is 16 amino acids long. The V gene's germline CDR1 is SGHTA and CDR2 FQGTGA. V lost 5 bases, J lost 0 bases, and 14 bases lay in between. CDR3 DNA: TGTGCCAGCAGCCCTAACAGGGCGAGCTCCTACAATGAGCAGTTCTTC. The encoded protein is CASSPNRASSYNEQFF.

The gene calls are TRBV7-9 and TRBJ2-3; 13 nucleotides line up with TRBD2. The CDR3 spans 16 residues. V lost 1 base and J lost 5; bases outside the gene matches: 3. CDR1 and CDR2 (germline): SEHNR, FQNEAQ (reference sequence). The DNA for the CDR3 is TGTGCCAGCAGCTTAGGACTAGCGGGGGGTGTAGATACGCAGTATTTT. This sequence encodes CASSLGLAGGVDTQYF. The variable domain in full, completed from reference TRBV7-9 and TRBJ2-3, reads DTGVSQNPRHKITKRGQNVTFRCDPISEHNRLYWYRQTLGQGPEFLTYFQNEAQLEKSRLLSDRFSAERPKGSFSTLEIQRTEQGDSAMYLCASSLGLAGGVDTQYFGPGTRLTVL.

V is TRBV20-1 and J is TRBJ2-7, with 10 bases matching TRBD1. This CDR3 is 13 amino acids long. Germline CDR1 is DFQATT and CDR2 is SNEGSKA (reference sequence). The V segment lost 6 bases and the J segment 6 bases; nucleotides outside the gene matches: 8. The CDR3 reads CSANRDRGFEQYF. The CDR3 DNA follows: TGCAGTGCGAACCGGGACAGGGGTTTCGAGCAGTACTTC.

In this sample, this clonotype turned up once. The V call is TRBV29-1, the J call TRBJ1-2; TRBD1 agrees at 7 bases. This CDR3 spans 12 amino acids. CDR1 SQVTM and CDR2 ANQGSEA come from the germline V gene. V dropped 7 bases and J dropped 5; count of bases not matched to a gene: 7. Here the CDR3 reads CSATEQGYGYTF. The CDR3 DNA reads TGCAGCGCTACAGAACAGGGGTATGGCTACACCTTC.

V gene TRBV7-3 combines with J gene TRBJ2-7, with D tentatively TRBD1 or TRBD2 (5 bases each). Germline V lookup: CDR1 SGHTA, CDR2 FQGTGA. This CDR3 is 13 amino acids long. V gave up 8 bases and J gave up 0 bases, with 11 bases separating them. CDR3 in amino acids: CASGTTHSYEQYF. In DNA form, the CDR3 reads TGTGCCAGCGGGACGACGCACTCCTACGAGCAGTACTTC. The whole variable domain, filled in from reference TRBV7-3 and TRBJ2-7, reads GAGVSQTPSNKVTEKGKYVELRCDPISGHTALYWYRQSLGQGPEFLIYFQGTGAADDSGLPNDRFFAVRPEGSVSTLKIQRTERGDSAVYLCASGTTHSYEQYFGPGTRLTVT.

The chain joins TRBV2 to TRBJ2-1; D possibly matches TRBD1 or TRBD2 (6 bases each). Trimming pared 7 bases from V and 4 bases from J, leaving 11 bases between. Germline V gives CDR1 SNHLY, CDR2 FYNNEI. The CDR3 is 13 amino acids. CDR3 region: CASKRGAYNEQFF. CDR3 DNA: TGTGCCAGCAAGAGGGGGGCATACAATGAGCAGTTCTTC. Together with reference TRBV2 and TRBJ2-1, the CDR3 gives the full variable domain: EPEVTQTPSHQVTQMGQEVILRCVPISNHLYFYWYRQILGQKVEFLVSFYNNEISEKSEIFDDQFSVERPDGSNFTLKIRSTKLEDSAMYFCASKRGAYNEQFFGPGTRLTVL.

The chain recombines TRBV30 with TRBJ1-3, with no clear D. The CDR3 runs to 11 residues. V lost 4 bases to trimming and J lost 4 bases, with 5 bases between them. In germline, CDR1 is GTSNPN, CDR2 SVGIG (reference sequence). The CDR3 reads CAWKGGNTIYF. CDR3 nucleotides: TGTGCCTGGAAAGGCGGAAACACCATATATTTT.

This chain connects TRBV27 to TRBJ1-4, with no clear D. The CDR3 covers 14 residues. Trimming removed 3 bases from V and 3 bases from J, with 8 bases in between. Germline CDR1 is MNHEY and CDR2 is SMNVEV (reference sequence). The DNA of the CDR3 is TGTGCCAGCAGTTTTGGAAGTCCTAATGAAAAACTGTTTTTT. Amino acids: CASSFGSPNEKLFF.

CDR3 coding DNA: TGCAGTGAGGCTAAACGGGGAGACGAGCAGTACTTC. This encodes CSEAKRGDEQYF. The chain has TRBV20-1 and TRBJ2-7, with D perhaps matching TRBD2 (5 bases). The CDR3 covers 12 residues. Germline V gives CDR1 DFQATT, CDR2 SNEGSKA (reference sequence). Trimming cost V 7 bases and J 5 bases, with 15 bases left between them.

This chain links TRBV7-9 with TRBJ2-7; 7 bases align to TRBD1. The CDR3 sequence is 13 residues long. J gave up 13 bases and V 5 bases, and 14 bases lay outside the gene matches. Per the germline V gene, CDR1 is SEHNR and CDR2 is FQNEAQ (reference sequence). The CDR3 protein is CASSASQGPPRYF. CDR3 nucleotide sequence: TGTGCCAGCAGCGCCTCACAGGGGCCCCCACGATACTTC. Full variable domain (outside the CDR3, taken from reference TRBV7-9 and TRBJ2-7): DTGVSQNPRHKITKRGQNVTFRCDPISEHNRLYWYRQTLGQGPEFLTYFQNEAQLEKSRLLSDRFSAERPKGSFSTLEIQRTEQGDSAMYLCASSASQGPPRYFGPGTRLTVT.

The J gene is TRBJ2-3, the V gene TRBV20-1; D is unresolved. From germline, CDR1 is DFQATT and CDR2 SNEGSKA (reference sequence). The CDR3 has 12 amino acids. The ends were cut back, 1 base at V and 6 bases at J, with 8 bases in the middle. The CDR3 DNA is TGCAGTGCTAGAGGGCCTGGGGATACGCAGTATTTT. As protein: CSARGPGDTQYF.

The rearrangement links TRBV20-1 to TRBJ2-1; the match to TRBD2 covers 10 bases. The V segment lost 3 bases and the J segment 6 bases; nucleotides outside the gene matches: 5. The CDR3 spans 14 residues. Germline V CDR1 and CDR2: DFQATT, SNEGSKA (reference sequence). CDR3 residues: CSASSLAGANEQFF. The CDR3 region has the DNA TGCAGTGCTAGCAGCCTAGCGGGAGCCAATGAGCAGTTCTTC.

The gene calls are TRBV20-1 and TRBJ2-1; 8 bases align to TRBD2. The trim removed 3 bases at V and 3 bases at J, leaving 7 bases unmatched. Germline V CDR1 and CDR2: DFQATT, SNEGSKA (reference sequence). This CDR3 is built from 15 residues. In DNA, the CDR3 is TGCAGTGCTAGTCGGTCAGCGGGAGTCTACAATGAGCAGTTCTTC. This encodes CSASRSAGVYNEQFF.

The rearrangement joins TRBV20-1 to TRBJ2-7, with D hard to call. Trimming removed 0 bases at V and 4 bases at J, with 16 bases between. Germline-derived CDR1 and CDR2 are DFQATT and SNEGSKA (reference sequence). The length of the CDR3 is 15 residues. The CDR3 DNA is TGCAGTGCTAGAGATAAAAGGGCTTCCCTTTACGAGCAGTACTTC. It encodes CSARDKRASLYEQYF.

The J gene is TRBJ1-1, the V gene TRBV20-1, with 7 nucleotides matching TRBD1. Germline V CDR1 and CDR2: DFQATT, SNEGSKA (reference sequence). V was pared by 3 bases and J by 1 base, with 2 bases of the junction left unmatched. The CDR3 has 13 residues. The CDR3 DNA follows: TGCAGTGCTAGTGGGGACAGGAACACTGAAGCTTTCTTT. Translating gives CSASGDRNTEAFF.

The CDR3 protein is CSARIFADSQASIQYF. In DNA form, the CDR3 reads TGCAGTGCTAGAATTTTCGCGGATTCCCAAGCAAGCATTCAGTACTTC. The chain joins TRBV20-1 to TRBJ2-4, with D unclear. Between the trimmed V and J ends, which lost 2 bases and 9 bases, there was a span of 23 bases. Per the germline V gene, CDR1 is DFQATT and CDR2 is SNEGSKA (reference sequence). The CDR3 sequence is 16 residues long.

The V and J genes are TRBV6-2 or TRBV6-3 and TRBJ1-1, with TRBD1 identical over 7 bases. After removal of 2 bases from V and 5 bases from J, the junction contained 14 bases not matched to a gene. Per germline, CDR1 MNHEY and CDR2 SVGEGT. There are 17 residues in the CDR3. The CDR3 sequence is CASSYPLSRGSGTEAFF. The CDR3 nucleotides read TGTGCCAGCAGTTACCCTCTCTCCAGGGGGTCGGGGACTGAAGCTTTCTTT.

This rearrangement joins TRBV30 to TRBJ2-1, with 10 bases fitting TRBD2. Germline loops: CDR1 GTSNPN, CDR2 SVGIG (reference sequence). The CDR3 has 16 residues. V gave up 1 base and J gave up 12 bases; unmatched junction bases: 15. CDR3 in amino acids: CAWSEGAGGPAMGQFF. CDR3 nucleotides: TGTGCCTGGAGTGAGGGAGCGGGGGGGCCGGCAATGGGGCAGTTCTTC.

The V and J genes are TRBV24-1 and TRBJ2-2, with D unresolved. CDR3 size: 15 residues. The V gene lost 1 base and the J gene lost 1 base, with 6 bases spanning the gap. The germline V gene encodes CDR1 KGHDR and CDR2 SFDVKD. The CDR3 DNA is TGTGCCACCAGTGATTTAAGGAAGAACACCGGGGAGCTGTTTTTT. It translates to CATSDLRKNTGELFF.

The V and J genes are TRBV5-4 and TRBJ2-7; no reliable D call. CDR1 is SGHNT and CDR2 is YYREEE in the germline V gene (reference sequence). The germline V and J ends were trimmed by 4 bases and 3 bases, with 2 bases remaining between them. CDR3 length: 10 amino acids. CDR3 sequence (DNA): TGTGCCAGCAGCCTCTACGAGCAGTACTTC. Translating it yields CASSLYEQYF.

This chain's CDR3 is CASSTFGLFPEAFF. CDR3 in DNA: TGTGCCAGCAGCACTTTTGGACTTTTCCCTGAAGCTTTCTTT. The chain is built from TRBV5-6 and TRBJ1-1; D gene unclear. Germline loops: CDR1 SGHDT, CDR2 YYEEEE. V was shortened by 4 bases and J by 6 bases, with 16 bases between the two germline ends. The CDR3 sequence is 14 residues long.

The chain recombines TRBV9 with TRBJ1-5; no clear D. Germline CDR1 SGDLS, CDR2 YYNGEE. The CDR3 has 12 amino acids. Trimming removed 4 bases at V and 5 bases at J, with 7 bases between. CDR3 bases: TGTGCCAGCAGCACGGGGTATCAGCCCCAGCATTTT. Its protein product is CASSTGYQPQHF.

The rearrangement uses TRBV29-1 and TRBJ2-2, with D perhaps matching TRBD2 (6 bases). The germline V gene encodes CDR1 SQVTM and CDR2 ANQGSEA. V was trimmed by 6 bases and J by 1 base, leaving 12 bases between them. CDR3 size: 14 residues. CDR3 sequence (DNA): TGCAGCGTACCCGGCGGGAAGAACACCGGGGAGCTGTTTTTT. Amino acids: CSVPGGKNTGELFF.

The rearrangement uses TRBV7-2 and TRBJ2-1; tentatively, D is TRBD1 (6 bases). The CDR3 runs 16 residues. The germline CDR1 and CDR2 sequences are SGHTA and FQGNSA. The germline V and J ends were trimmed by 5 bases and 3 bases, with 17 bases remaining between them. The CDR3 region has the DNA TGTGCCAGCAGCCCCTACCTCGCAGGGGTCTACAATGAGCAGTTCTTC. Its protein product is CASSPYLAGVYNEQFF.

The rearrangement uses TRBV20-1 and TRBJ2-7; D is possibly TRBD1 (6 bases). This CDR3 has 13 residues. The V end lost 4 bases, the J end lost 1 base, and 11 bases lay between the germline ends. Germline V gives CDR1 DFQATT, CDR2 SNEGSKA (reference sequence). The CDR3 sequence is CSATTGISYEQYF. DNA for the CDR3: TGCAGTGCTACTACAGGGATTTCCTACGAGCAGTACTTC.